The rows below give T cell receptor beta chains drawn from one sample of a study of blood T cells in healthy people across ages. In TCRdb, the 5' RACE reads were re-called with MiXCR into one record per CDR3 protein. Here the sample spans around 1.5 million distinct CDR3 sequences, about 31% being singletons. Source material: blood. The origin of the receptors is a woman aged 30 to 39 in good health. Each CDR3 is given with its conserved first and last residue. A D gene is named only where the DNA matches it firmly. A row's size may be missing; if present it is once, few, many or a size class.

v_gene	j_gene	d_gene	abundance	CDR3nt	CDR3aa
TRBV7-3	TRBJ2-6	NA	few	TGTGCCAGCAGCCCAGGCAAGACCCTTGGGGCCAACGTCCTGACTTTC	CASSPGKTLGANVLTF
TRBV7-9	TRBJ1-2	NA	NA	TGTGCCAGCAGCTTGGGTGGGCCTGGGTATGGCTACACCTTC	CASSLGGPGYGYTF
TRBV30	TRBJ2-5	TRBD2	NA	TGTGCCTGGAGTACGGGACTAGGGGGACCTGGGGAGACCCAGTACTTC	CAWSTGLGGPGETQYF
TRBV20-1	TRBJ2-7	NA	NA	TGCAGTGCTAGAGATGGGGACCGCAGCTCCTACGAGCAGTACTTC	CSARDGDRSSYEQYF
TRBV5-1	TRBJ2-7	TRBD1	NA	TGCGCCAGCAGCTTAGAGACAGGGACCTACGAGCAGTACTTC	CASSLETGTYEQYF
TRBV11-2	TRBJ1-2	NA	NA	TGTGCCAGCAGCTTAGATCCAGGACAGACTTTCTATGGCTACACCTTC	CASSLDPGQTFYGYTF
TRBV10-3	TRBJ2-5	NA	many	TGTGCCATCAGTGTGGGCAGGGAACAAGAGACCCAGTACTTC	CAISVGREQETQYF
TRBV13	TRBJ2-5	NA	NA	TGTGCCAGCAGCTCTCGCCCAACAGAGACCCAGTACTTC	CASSSRPTETQYF
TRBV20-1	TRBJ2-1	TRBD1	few	TGCAGTGCTAGATCTGGGACAGGGGCCAATGAGCAGTTCTTC	CSARSGTGANEQFF
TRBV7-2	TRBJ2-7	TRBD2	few	TGTGCCAGCAGCTCACTGGGTCGCGGGGGGGCCTACGAGCAGTACTTC	CASSSLGRGGAYEQYF
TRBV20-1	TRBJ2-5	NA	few	TGCAGTGCTAGAACGCTACAGGGGGGGCGCGGACGGACCCAGTACTTC	CSARTLQGGRGRTQYF
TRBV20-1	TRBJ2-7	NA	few	TGCAGTGCGGGCAGGGAGGCCGAGCAGTACTTC	CSAGREAEQYF
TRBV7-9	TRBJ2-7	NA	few	TGTGCCAGCAGCTTAGTTCGGCACGAGCAGTACTTC	CASSLVRHEQYF
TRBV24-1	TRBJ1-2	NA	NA	TGTGCCACCAGGGATGTCGGACAGACCTATGGCTACACCTTC	CATRDVGQTYGYTF
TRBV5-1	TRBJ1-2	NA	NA	TGCGCCAGCAGCTCGGGGCCAACAGGTCAAGCCAACTATGGCTACACCTTC	CASSSGPTGQANYGYTF
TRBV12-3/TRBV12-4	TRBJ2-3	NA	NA	TGTGCCAGCAGCCCCGTGCTAGGAGCGAGCACAGATACGCAGTATTTT	CASSPVLGASTDTQYF
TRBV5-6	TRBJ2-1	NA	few	TGTGCCAGCAGCTTGCCGGGAATCAATGAGCAGTTCTTC	CASSLPGINEQFF
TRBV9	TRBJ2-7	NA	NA	TGTGCCAGCAGCTTCAGGTTTGGCGAGCAGTACTTC	CASSFRFGEQYF
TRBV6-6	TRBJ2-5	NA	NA	TGTACCAGCGCCCCGGACTCGACCCGGGGGACCCAGTACTTC	CTSAPDSTRGTQYF
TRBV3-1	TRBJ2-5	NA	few	TGTGCCAGCAGCCAAGTTGGACTACAAGAGACCCAGTACTTC	CASSQVGLQETQYF
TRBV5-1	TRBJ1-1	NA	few	TGCGCCAGCAGCTTGGGGGCAGGGTGGGTCGGCACTGAAGCTTTCTTT	CASSLGAGWVGTEAFF
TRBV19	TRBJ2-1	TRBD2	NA	TGTGCCAGTAGTATGGGACTAGCGTACAATGAGCAGTTCTTC	CASSMGLAYNEQFF
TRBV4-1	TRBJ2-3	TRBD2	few	TGCGCCAGCAGCCATGGATTTTCGGGGGGAGATACGCAGTATTTT	CASSHGFSGGDTQYF
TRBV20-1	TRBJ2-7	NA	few	TGCAGTGCCCCTGTAAACTACGAGCAGTACTTC	CSAPVNYEQYF
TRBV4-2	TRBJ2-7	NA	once	TGTGCCAGCAACCAAGGGGGGGAGGCCTACGAGCAGTACTTC	CASNQGGEAYEQYF
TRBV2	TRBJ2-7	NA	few	TGTGCCAGCAGTGATTGGGTAGCCGGGTCCAACGAGCAGTACTTC	CASSDWVAGSNEQYF
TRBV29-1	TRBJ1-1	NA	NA	TGCAGCGTCGCTGACAGAGCTTTCTTT	CSVADRAFF
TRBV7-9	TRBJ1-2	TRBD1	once	TGTGCCAGCACCCCTCAAGGGGACAGGGAACGAGGCTACACCTTC	CASTPQGDRERGYTF
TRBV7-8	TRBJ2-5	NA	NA	TGTGCCAGCAGCTTAGACTCAATCTACCTCCAAGAGACCCAGTACTTC	CASSLDSIYLQETQYF
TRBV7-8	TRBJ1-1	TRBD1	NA	TGTGCCAGCAGCTTAACGACAGGGAATAGAGCTTTCTTT	CASSLTTGNRAFF